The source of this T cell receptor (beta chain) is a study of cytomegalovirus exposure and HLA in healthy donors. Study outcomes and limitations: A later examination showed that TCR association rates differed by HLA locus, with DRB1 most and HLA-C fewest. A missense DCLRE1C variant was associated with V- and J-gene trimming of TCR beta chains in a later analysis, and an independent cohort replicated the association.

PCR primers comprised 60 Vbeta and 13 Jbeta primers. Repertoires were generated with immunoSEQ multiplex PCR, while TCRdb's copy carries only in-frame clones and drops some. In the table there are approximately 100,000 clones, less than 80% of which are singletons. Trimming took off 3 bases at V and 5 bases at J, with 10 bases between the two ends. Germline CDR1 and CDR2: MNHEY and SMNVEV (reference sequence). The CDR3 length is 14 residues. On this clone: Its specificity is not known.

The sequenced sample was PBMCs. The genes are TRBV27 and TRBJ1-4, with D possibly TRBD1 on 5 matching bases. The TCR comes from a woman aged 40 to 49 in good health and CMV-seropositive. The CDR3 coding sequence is TGTGCCAGCAGTTTCAGAACAGGAAATGAAAAACTGTTTTTT. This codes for CASSFRTGNEKLFF.